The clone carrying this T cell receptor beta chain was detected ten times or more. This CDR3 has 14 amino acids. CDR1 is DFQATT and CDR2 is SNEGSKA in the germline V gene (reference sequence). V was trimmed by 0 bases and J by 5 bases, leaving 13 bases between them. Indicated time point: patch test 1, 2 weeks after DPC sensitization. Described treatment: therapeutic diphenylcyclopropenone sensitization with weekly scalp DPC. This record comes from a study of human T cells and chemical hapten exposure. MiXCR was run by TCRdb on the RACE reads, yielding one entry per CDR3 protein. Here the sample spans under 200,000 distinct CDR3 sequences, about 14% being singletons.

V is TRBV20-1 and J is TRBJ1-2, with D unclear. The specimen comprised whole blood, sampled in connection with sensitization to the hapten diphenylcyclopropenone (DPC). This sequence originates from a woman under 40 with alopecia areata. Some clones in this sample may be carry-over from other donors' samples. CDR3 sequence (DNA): TGCAGTGCTAGAGATTCAGCCAGAGGTTATGGCTACACCTTC. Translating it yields CSARDSARGYGYTF.